This T cell receptor beta chain was sequenced during a study of OX40 agonist ivuxolimab in advanced cancers. Study context: Hepatocellular carcinoma, melanoma, renal cell or head and neck cancer was diagnosed in the dose-escalation patients.

The assay was immunoSEQ multiplex PCR, and TCRdb's table has in-frame clones only and misses some. The sample lists about 79,000 clones; about 90% were seen once. The receptor was derived from an adult with an advanced solid tumor such as melanoma, head and neck, liver or kidney cancer. The specimen was CD4+ or CD8+ T cells sorted from blood, collected in a trial of the OX40 agonist ivuxolimab.

The CDR3: CASRRGEGGYTF. Here the CDR3 DNA reads TGTGCCAGCAGACGCGGAGAGGGTGGCTACACCTTC. V gene TRBV6-6 combines with J gene TRBJ1-2, with D uncertain. This CDR3 spans 12 amino acids. CDR1 MNHNY and CDR2 SVGAGI come from the germline V gene (reference sequence). V was pared by 6 bases and J by 7 bases, with 12 bases between.